This TCR beta chain was sequenced in a study of chemoradiotherapy in HPV16-positive cancers. Overall study results and limits: Candidate HPV-specific clones and E7-related TCR motifs grew in tumor during treatment.

V gave up 5 bases and J gave up 4 bases; unmatched junction bases: 14. This CDR3 has 17 residues. Germline lookup yields CDR1 LNHDA and CDR2 SQIVND (reference sequence). On this clone itself: Its antigen remains unidentified.

Only in-frame clones appear in the TCRdb table, and some are missing; sequencing was by immunoSEQ multiplex PCR. Of 3,000 to 4,000 clones listed, about 80% are singletons. Over chemoradiotherapy, repertoires were sampled more than once. Sample: tumor tissue, taken from a patient who underwent chemoradiotherapy. This sequence originates from a human donor with HPV-associated anogenital cancer. This chain links TRBV19 with TRBJ1-2; TRBD1 agrees at 9 bases. The CDR3 DNA is TGTGCCAGTAGTCCTACAGGGGGCATTATCGTAGTCTATGGCTACACCTTC. Protein: CASSPTGGIIVVYGYTF.